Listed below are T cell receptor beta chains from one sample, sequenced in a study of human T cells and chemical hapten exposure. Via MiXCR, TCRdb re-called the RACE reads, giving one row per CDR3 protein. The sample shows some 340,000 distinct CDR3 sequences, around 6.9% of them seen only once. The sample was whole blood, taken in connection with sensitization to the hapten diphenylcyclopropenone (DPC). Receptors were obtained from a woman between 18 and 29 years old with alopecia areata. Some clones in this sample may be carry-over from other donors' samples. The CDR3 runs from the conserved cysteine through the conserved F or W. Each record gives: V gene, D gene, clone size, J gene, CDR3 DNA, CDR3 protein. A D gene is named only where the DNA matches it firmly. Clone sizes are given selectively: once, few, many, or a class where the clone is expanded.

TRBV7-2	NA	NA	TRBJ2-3	TGTGCCAGCAAATTAGGCGGGCCGGGCACAGATACGCAGTATTTT	CASKLGGPGTDTQYF
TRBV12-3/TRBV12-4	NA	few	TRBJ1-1	TGTGCCAGCAGTTTCGGGGTCGGGGGAGCAGCGACTGAAGCTTTCTTT	CASSFGVGGAATEAFF
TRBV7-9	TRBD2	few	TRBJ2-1	TGTGCCAGCAGCTATACCGGACTAGCGGGGGGGCTAGATGAGCAGTTCTTC	CASSYTGLAGGLDEQFF
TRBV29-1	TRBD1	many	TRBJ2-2	TGCAGCGTTGACAAGGGGGCGCGTAGTTTGTCAAACACCGGGGAGCTGTTTTTT	CSVDKGARSLSNTGELFF
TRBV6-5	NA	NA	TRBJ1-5	TGTGCCAGCAGTTACTTTAGGCAGCGGGGGCTCGGGTATAGCAATCAGCCCCAGCATTTT	CASSYFRQRGLGYSNQPQHF
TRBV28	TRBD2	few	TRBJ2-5	TGTGCCAGCAGTTTAGATCTTTTGGGACTACAAGAGACCCAGTACTTC	CASSLDLLGLQETQYF
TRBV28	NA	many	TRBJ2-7	TGTGCCAGCAGTCCTCCCAAGGGGGGAGACGAGCAGTACTTC	CASSPPKGGDEQYF
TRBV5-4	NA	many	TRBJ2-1	TGTGCCAGCAGCTCAAACAGGGGGGGACCCTACAATGAGCAGTTCTTC	CASSSNRGGPYNEQFF
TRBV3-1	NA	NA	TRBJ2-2	TGTGCCAGCAGCCCCCGGGCCGGTCCCACCGGGGAGCTGTTTTTT	CASSPRAGPTGELFF
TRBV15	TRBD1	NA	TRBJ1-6	TGTGCCACCAGCAGAGAGCGACAGGGTGGTTCACCCCTCCACTTT	CATSRERQGGSPLHF
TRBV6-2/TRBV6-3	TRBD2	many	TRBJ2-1	TGTGCCAGCAGTAGGAGGAGCGGGGGCTACAATGAGCAGTTCTTC	CASSRRSGGYNEQFF
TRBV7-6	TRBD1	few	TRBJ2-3	TGTGCCAGCAGCCCCTGGACAGGGGGCATCACAGATACGCAGTATTTT	CASSPWTGGITDTQYF
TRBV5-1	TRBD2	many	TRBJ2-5	TGCGCCAGCAGCCGCGGGGGGCACCAAGAGACCCAGTACTTC	CASSRGGHQETQYF
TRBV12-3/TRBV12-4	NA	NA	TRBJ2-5	TGTGCCAGCAGTTCATGGACGGTCGGAGAGACCCAGTACTTC	CASSSWTVGETQYF
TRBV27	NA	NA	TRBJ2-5	TGTGCCAGCAGTCGGAATTCGGGCCTCTACTCTCAAGAGACCCAGTACTTC	CASSRNSGLYSQETQYF
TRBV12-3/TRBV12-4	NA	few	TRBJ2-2	TGTGCCAGCAGTGCCCGACTGGCCCCCAACACCGGGGAGCTGTTTTTT	CASSARLAPNTGELFF
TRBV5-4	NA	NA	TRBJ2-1	TGTGCCAGCAGCAAGGGGGTGGCTCCATCCTACAATGAGCAGTTCTTC	CASSKGVAPSYNEQFF